These 9 T cell receptor beta chains were all obtained from the same sample, sequenced in a study of T cells in tumors after PD-1 blockade. Repertoires were generated with immunoSEQ multiplex PCR, while TCRdb's copy carries only in-frame clones and drops some. In the table there are some 66,000 clones, approximately 74% of which are singletons. Material: PBMCs, obtained after anti-PD-1 treatment. These receptors all stem from a human donor with basal cell carcinoma.

This clone appeared a single time. The CDR3 DNA follows: TGTGCCAGCAGCGCCTCGGACGGGGGGGGAGGGGAGACCCAGTACTTC. Translated: CASSASDGGGGETQYF. This chain links TRBV3-1 (or the pseudogene TRBV3-2) with TRBJ2-5; TRBD2 matches at 8 bases. The trim removed 5 bases at V and 5 bases at J, leaving 13 bases unmatched. The CDR3 covers 16 residues. The V gene's germline CDR1 is LGHDT and CDR2 YNNKEL (reference sequence).

The chain couples TRBV9 to TRBJ2-7, with 11 nucleotides matching TRBD2. V trimming: 4 bases; J trimming: 5 bases; junction bases outside the gene matches: 8. The CDR3 runs to 15 residues. Looked up from germline, CDR1 is SGDLS and CDR2 is YYNGEE. CDR3 protein: CASSPRLAGWDEQYF. CDR3 DNA sequence: TGTGCCAGCAGCCCCCGACTAGCGGGGTGGGACGAGCAGTACTTC.

Of note for this clone: This same CDR3 is encoded by further DNA sequences in the sample. The V call is TRBV5-6, the J call TRBJ2-7, with TRBD2 as a possible D gene (6 bases). The CDR3 covers 14 residues. Trimming left V 0 bases short and J 2 bases short, with 9 bases between. The germline V gene has CDR1 SGHDT and CDR2 YYEEEE. The CDR3 spells CASSLGGDTYEQYF. As DNA, the CDR3 is TGTGCCAGCAGCTTGGGCGGGGATACCTACGAGCAGTACTTC.

This chain links TRBV30 with TRBJ2-3; perhaps TRBD2 as D (7 bases). V was clipped by 5 bases and J by 3 bases, with 18 bases between them. The CDR3 has 15 residues. CDR1 and CDR2 from the germline V gene are GTSNPN and SVGIG (reference sequence). DNA for the CDR3: TGTGCCTGGGGGGACGGGGGGCGCGGGACAGATACGCAGTATTTT. Translating it yields CAWGDGGRGTDTQYF.

The chain joins TRBV6-5 to TRBJ2-2; D call uncertain. Germline V gene sequence: CDR1 MNHEY, CDR2 SVGAGI. Trimming cost V 6 bases and J 2 bases, with 4 bases left between them. The CDR3 has 12 amino acids. The CDR3: CASRGNTGELFF. CDR3 bases: TGTGCCAGCAGAGGAAACACCGGGGAGCTGTTTTTT.

The chain combines TRBV28 with TRBJ1-1, with D possibly matching TRBD1 (5 bases). The germline gives CDR1 MDHEN, CDR2 SYDVKM. The length of the CDR3 is 12 residues. V dropped 6 bases and J dropped 5 bases, with 10 bases sitting between them. The CDR3 bases are TGTGCCAGCAGAACTCAGGGAACTGAAGCTTTCTTT. It specifies CASRTQGTEAFF.

The gene calls are TRBV7-2 and TRBJ2-5; D uncertain. The V and J ends lost 1 base and 1 base respectively, with 13 bases between them. The length of the CDR3 is 16 residues. CDR1 is SGHTA and CDR2 is FQGNSA in the germline V gene. CDR3 sequence (DNA): TGTGCCAGCAGCTTAGTAGGTGGGAACCCCCAAGAGACCCAGTACTTC. It yields the protein CASSLVGGNPQETQYF.

The chain uses TRBV7-9 and TRBJ1-4; no definite D call. Germline-derived CDR1 and CDR2 are SEHNR and FQNEAQ (reference sequence). The CDR3 has 16 residues. Trimming removed 4 bases from V and 0 bases from J, with 12 bases in between. CDR3 in DNA: TGTGCCAGCAGCTCTTACGACAAAGCAACTAATGAAAAACTGTTTTTT. Its protein is CASSSYDKATNEKLFF. Based on the CDR3 plus reference TRBV7-9 and TRBJ1-4, the full variable domain is DTGVSQNPRHKITKRGQNVTFRCDPISEHNRLYWYRQTLGQGPEFLTYFQNEAQLEKSRLLSDRFSAERPKGSFSTLEIQRTEQGDSAMYLCASSSYDKATNEKLFFGSGTQLSVL.

The chain recombines TRBV11-3 with TRBJ2-1, with a tentative D call TRBD2 (6 bases). Between the trimmed V and J ends, which lost 5 bases and 0 bases, there was a span of 11 bases. CDR1 and CDR2 (germline): SGHNT, YENEEA. This CDR3 is built from 15 residues. The CDR3 spells CASSPGERSYNEQFF. CDR3 DNA sequence: TGTGCCAGCAGCCCGGGGGAACGCTCCTACAATGAGCAGTTCTTC.